Listed below are T cell receptor beta chains from one sample, sequenced in a study of CD8 T cells in acute hepatitis C reinfection. Assay: immunoSEQ multiplex PCR; the TCRdb copy retains only in-frame clones and omits some. Here the sample spans about 1,100 clones, 45% to 70% being singletons. The specimen comprised HCV NS3-1073 tetramer-sorted CD8+ T cells from PBMCs, sampled at follow-up. These receptor sequences come from a man aged 35-49 years who spontaneously cleared hepatitis C infection. CDR3s include the opening cysteine and the closing phenylalanine or tryptophan. The D gene is left open where the match is weak. Clone size, where shown, is once, few, many, or a class for clones that have expanded.

>TRBV19|TRBD2|TRBJ2-7|few
CASSIEASGAPYEQYF
TGTGCCAGTAGTATAGAGGCTAGCGGGGCCCCCTACGAGCAGTACTTC
>TRBV4-2|TRBD1|TRBJ2-7|NA
CASSQGQGAPEEQYF
TGTGCCAGCAGCCAAGGACAGGGGGCCCCTGAAGAGCAGTACTTC